One sample yielded the 16 T cell receptor beta chains listed below, sequenced in a study of blood T cell repertoires in COVID-19. Using immunoSEQ multiplex PCR, the repertoire was profiled, and TCRdb retains in-frame clones only, with some absent. The sample shows some 240,000 clones, about 80% of them seen only once. The sequenced sample consisted of PBMCs or T cells enriched from blood (not recorded which). Receptor source: a man aged 30 to 39 with acute COVID-19.

This clone was observed many times. This chain uses TRBV6-4 with TRBJ2-1; TRBD2 matches at 10 bases. The junction had 0 bases not matched to a gene; V was cut back by 0 bases and J by 4 bases. This CDR3 is 15 amino acids long. The germline gives CDR1 MRHNA, CDR2 SNTAGT. The CDR3 reads CASSDSAGGYNEQFF. CDR3 DNA: TGTGCCAGCAGTGACTCAGCGGGAGGGTACAATGAGCAGTTCTTC.

V gene TRBV4-3 combines with J gene TRBJ2-1; 12 positions match TRBD2. V shed 0 bases, J shed 4 bases, and the junction held 16 bases outside the gene matches. Germline CDR1 LGHNA, CDR2 YSLEER. The CDR3 has 21 residues. This CDR3 reads CASSQDSPRLAGGPIYNEQFF. As DNA, the CDR3 is TGCGCCAGCAGCCAAGATTCCCCCCGGCTAGCGGGAGGGCCAATATACAATGAGCAGTTCTTC.

The rearrangement uses TRBV19 and TRBJ1-5, with TRBD1 matching over 9 bases. The junction had 8 bases not matched to a gene; V was cut back by 5 bases and J by 6 bases. This CDR3 contains 15 residues. Germline loops: CDR1 LNHDA, CDR2 SQIVND (reference sequence). The CDR3 loop reads CASSAAGTGSQPQHF. CDR3 DNA: TGTGCCAGTAGTGCAGCCGGGACAGGGAGTCAGCCCCAGCATTTT.

About this clone: Its ends do not fully match the called genes, so a read error is possible. The V and J genes are TRBV5-1 and TRBJ2-3, with a weak D call TRBD1 (6 bases). Germline V CDR1 and CDR2: SGHRS, YFSETQ. The CDR3 has 15 amino acids. The CDR3 sequence is CASSRGGGLTDTQYF. DNA of the CDR3: TGTGCCAGCAGCAGGGGCGGTGGGTTGACAGATACGCAGTATTTT.

This sequence joins TRBV10-1 and TRBJ1-5, with no clear D. V was cut by 4 bases and J by 15 bases, with 16 bases left in between. Germline CDR1 WNHNN, CDR2 SYGVQD (reference sequence). CDR3 size: 12 residues. The CDR3 sequence: CASSARRSWRHF. CDR3 in DNA: TGCGCCAGCAGTGCCAGGAGGTCTTGGCGGCATTTT.

J is TRBJ1-1 and V is TRBV6-5; D is unclear. The germline V gene has CDR1 MNHEY and CDR2 SVGAGI. The V gene lost 2 bases and the J gene lost 3 bases, with 10 bases spanning the gap. The CDR3 totals 14 residues. The DNA for the CDR3 is TGTGCCAGCAGTTACAGTTGGGCAGACACTGAAGCTTTCTTT. Translated: CASSYSWADTEAFF.

This clone appeared once. V and J are TRBV29-1 and TRBJ1-1; no clear D gene. The V gene lost 6 bases and the J gene lost 13 bases, with 21 bases spanning the gap. This CDR3 is 12 amino acids long. CDR1 is SQVTM, CDR2 ANQGSEA, per germline. The DNA for the CDR3 is TGCAGCGTAGTTTACATGTCGGGTTATCTTTTCTTT. This translates into CSVVYMSGYLFF.

In its sample, this clone was seen many times. The CDR3 nucleotides read TGTGCCAGCAGTGGGGGGGGAAAGAGCTCCTATAATTCACCCCTCCACTTT. This codes for CASSGGGKSSYNSPLHF. The chain is built from TRBV7-2 and TRBJ1-6, with D maybe TRBD1 (5 bases). CDR1 and CDR2 from the germline V gene are SGHTA and FQGNSA. The CDR3 totals 17 residues. The V end was cut by 6 bases, the J end by 0 bases, with 15 bases between.

The rearrangement links TRBV6-5 to TRBJ2-1; 8 bases are a match to TRBD2. This CDR3 has 16 amino acids. Germline CDR1 reads MNHEY; CDR2 reads SVGAGI. V lost 0 bases and J lost 7; bases outside the gene matches: 8. CDR3 region: CASSYSIAGLFNEQFF. The CDR3 DNA is TGTGCCAGCAGTTACTCGATAGCGGGGTTGTTTAATGAGCAGTTCTTC.

J is TRBJ1-1 and V is TRBV27; tentatively, D is TRBD1 (6 bases). Trimming took off 4 bases at V and 4 bases at J, with 10 bases between the two ends. CDR3 length: 13 residues. Germline V CDR1 and CDR2: MNHEY, SMNVEV (reference sequence). This chain's CDR3 is CASSSRGGTEAFF. CDR3 nucleotide sequence: TGTGCCAGCAGTTCCAGGGGTGGCACTGAAGCTTTCTTT.

The V and J genes are TRBV2 and TRBJ2-5, with TRBD1 as a possible D gene (5 bases). The V end was cut by 2 bases, the J end by 4 bases, with 11 bases between. The V gene's germline CDR1 is SNHLY and CDR2 FYNNEI. The CDR3 covers 14 residues. CDR3 bases: TGTGCCAGCAGTGAACTGACAGCCGGAGAGACCCAGTACTTC. It encodes CASSELTAGETQYF.

J is TRBJ1-1 and V is TRBV4-1; D is unresolved. The CDR3 is made up of 14 amino acids. CDR1 is MGHRA and CDR2 is YSYEKL in the germline V gene. V shed 1 base and J shed 0 bases, with 6 bases lying between them. CDR3 DNA sequence: TGCGCCAGCAGCCAAGGTAACTTGAACACTGAAGCTTTCTTT. Its translation is CASSQGNLNTEAFF.

This clone was picked up one time. The chain links TRBV3-1 (or the pseudogene TRBV3-2) to TRBJ1-1; 7 bases agree with TRBD1. This CDR3 region has 15 residues. In germline, CDR1 is LGHDT, CDR2 YNNKEL (reference sequence). V trimming: 4 bases; J trimming: 0 bases; junction bases outside the gene matches: 5. CDR3 bases: TGTGCCAGCAGCCGGGGGACAGTCATGAACACTGAAGCTTTCTTT. Its protein product is CASSRGTVMNTEAFF.

This clone has only one observation. This rearrangement joins TRBV19 to TRBJ2-2, with TRBD1 identical over 9 bases. This CDR3 has 15 residues. After removal of 8 bases from V and 6 bases from J, the junction contained 10 bases not matched to a gene. Germline V gene data show CDR1 as LNHDA and CDR2 as SQIVND (reference sequence). The CDR3 is CASDTGGVFSGELFF. In DNA, the CDR3 is TGTGCCAGTGATACAGGGGGCGTCTTTTCCGGGGAGCTGTTTTTT.

CDR3 nucleotide sequence: TGTGCCAGCAGCTTAACTCGGAGCGGGGTGGGGCAGTCCGGGGAGCTGTTTTTT. Protein sequence: CASSLTRSGVGQSGELFF. The V gene is TRBV7-3, the J gene TRBJ2-2, with 7 positions matching TRBD2. V shed 0 bases and J 6 bases; nucleotides not matched to a gene: 13. CDR1 is SGHTA, CDR2 FQGTGA, per germline. The CDR3 spans 18 residues.

CDR3 sequence: CASSQDPGSALGTEAFF. CDR3 DNA: TGCGCCAGCAGCCAAGACCCAGGGTCCGCCTTGGGCACTGAAGCTTTCTTT. V usage is TRBV4-1 and J usage is TRBJ1-1; a possible D gene is TRBD1 (5 bases). The CDR3 contains 17 residues. The V gene's germline CDR1 is MGHRA and CDR2 YSYEKL. The V gene lost 0 bases and the J gene lost 4 bases, with 18 bases spanning the gap.